This paragraph covers one TCR beta chain sequence. What it binds is not known. Single viable CD3+CD4+CD8-CD45RO+ cells were sorted as the memory CD4+ T cells. CMV serostatus came from serum IgG against pp150, pp28, p38, p52. After thawing, CD4+ T cells were positively selected. This sample was included in a study of memory CD4+ T cells and cytomegalovirus serostatus. Study-wide findings and caveats: Repertoires predicted CMV serostatus with median bootstrapped AUC of about 0.95.

How the authors handled the data: Out-of-frame sequences were removed, leaving about 2.2 million distinct TCRbeta sequences. Only in-frame clones appear in the TCRdb table, and some are missing; sequencing was by immunoSEQ multiplex PCR. That table is the source of V, J and clone size, and D and trimming were worked out from the DNA. The data show over 65,000 clones, 75% to 80% seen once. V was trimmed by 1 base and J by 0 bases, leaving 8 bases between them. This CDR3 spans 14 amino acids. The germline V gene encodes CDR1 SGHNT and CDR2 YYREEE (reference sequence). This receptor was taken from an adult in good health and CMV-seropositive. This chain uses TRBV5-4 with TRBJ2-7, with D possibly matching TRBD2 (6 bases). Sequencing was performed on memory CD4+ T cells from blood. The CDR3 here is CASSLTSSSYEQYF. CDR3 sequence (DNA): TGTGCCAGCAGCTTGACTAGCAGCTCCTACGAGCAGTACTTC.